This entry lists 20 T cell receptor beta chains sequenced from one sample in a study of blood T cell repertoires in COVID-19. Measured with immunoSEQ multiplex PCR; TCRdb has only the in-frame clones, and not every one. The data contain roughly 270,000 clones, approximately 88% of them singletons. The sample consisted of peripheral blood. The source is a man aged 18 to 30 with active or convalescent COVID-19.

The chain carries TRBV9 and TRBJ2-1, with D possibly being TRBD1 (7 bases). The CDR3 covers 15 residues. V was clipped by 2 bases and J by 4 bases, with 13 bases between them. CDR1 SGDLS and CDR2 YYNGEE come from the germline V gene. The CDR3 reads CASSVAGGLYNEQFF. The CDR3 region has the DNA TGTGCCAGCAGCGTGGCAGGGGGGCTGTACAATGAGCAGTTCTTC.

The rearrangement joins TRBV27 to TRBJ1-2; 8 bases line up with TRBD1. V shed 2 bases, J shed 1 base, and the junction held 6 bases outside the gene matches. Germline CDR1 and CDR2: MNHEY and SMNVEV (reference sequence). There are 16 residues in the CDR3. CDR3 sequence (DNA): TGTGCCAGCAGTTTAAGGGGACAGGTCTTTAACTATGGCTACACCTTC. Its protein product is CASSLRGQVFNYGYTF.

The CDR3 loop reads CASRTGTGGRNTEAFF. Here the CDR3 DNA reads TGCGCCAGCCGCACCGGGACAGGGGGCCGGAACACTGAAGCTTTCTTT. The genes are TRBV5-1 and TRBJ1-1; 12 positions agree with TRBD1. After removal of 7 bases from V and 1 base from J, the junction contained 8 bases not matched to a gene. CDR3 length: 16 amino acids. The germline V gene encodes CDR1 SGHRS and CDR2 YFSETQ.

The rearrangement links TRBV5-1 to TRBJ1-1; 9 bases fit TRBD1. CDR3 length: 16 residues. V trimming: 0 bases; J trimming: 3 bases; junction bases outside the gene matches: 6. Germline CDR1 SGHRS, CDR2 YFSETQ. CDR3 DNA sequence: TGCGCCAGCAGCTTGGATATGACAGGGGGGTACACTGAAGCTTTCTTT. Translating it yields CASSLDMTGGYTEAFF. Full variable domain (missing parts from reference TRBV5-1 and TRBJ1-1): KAGVTQTPRYLIKTRGQQVTLSCSPISGHRSVSWYQQTPGQGLQFLFEYFSETQRNKGNFPGRFSGRQFSNSRSEMNVSTLELGDSALYLCASSLDMTGGYTEAFFGQGTRLTVV.

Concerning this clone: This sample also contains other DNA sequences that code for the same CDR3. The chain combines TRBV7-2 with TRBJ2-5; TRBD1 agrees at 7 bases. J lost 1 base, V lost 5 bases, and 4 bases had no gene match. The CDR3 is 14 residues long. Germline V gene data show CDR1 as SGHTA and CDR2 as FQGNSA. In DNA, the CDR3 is TGTGCCAGCAGCCTAGGGGGCTCCCAAGAGACCCAGTACTTC. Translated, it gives CASSLGGSQETQYF.

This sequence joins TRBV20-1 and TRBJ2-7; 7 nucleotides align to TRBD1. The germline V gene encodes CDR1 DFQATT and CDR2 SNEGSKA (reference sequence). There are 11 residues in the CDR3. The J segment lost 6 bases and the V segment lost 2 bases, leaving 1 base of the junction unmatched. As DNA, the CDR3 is TGCAGTGCTAGAAAGGGGGCCGAGCAGTACTTC. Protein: CSARKGAEQYF.

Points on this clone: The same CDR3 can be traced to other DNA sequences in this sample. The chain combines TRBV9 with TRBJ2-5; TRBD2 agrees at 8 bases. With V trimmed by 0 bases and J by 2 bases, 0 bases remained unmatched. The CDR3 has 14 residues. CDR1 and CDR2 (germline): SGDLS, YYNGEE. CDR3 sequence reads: CASSVAGGQETQYF. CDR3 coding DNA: TGTGCCAGCAGCGTAGCGGGGGGGCAAGAGACCCAGTACTTC.

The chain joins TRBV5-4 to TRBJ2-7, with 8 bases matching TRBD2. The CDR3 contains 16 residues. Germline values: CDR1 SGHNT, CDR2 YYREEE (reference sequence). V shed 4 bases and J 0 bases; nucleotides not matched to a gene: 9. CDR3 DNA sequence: TGTGCCAGCAGCCTGAGTCGGGGACTAGTCTCCTACGAGCAGTACTTC. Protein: CASSLSRGLVSYEQYF.

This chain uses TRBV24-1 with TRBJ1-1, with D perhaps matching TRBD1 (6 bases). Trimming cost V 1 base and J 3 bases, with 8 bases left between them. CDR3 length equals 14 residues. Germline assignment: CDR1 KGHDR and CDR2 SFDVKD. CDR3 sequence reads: CATSDFWTDTEAFF. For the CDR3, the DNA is TGTGCCACCAGTGATTTTTGGACAGACACTGAAGCTTTCTTT.

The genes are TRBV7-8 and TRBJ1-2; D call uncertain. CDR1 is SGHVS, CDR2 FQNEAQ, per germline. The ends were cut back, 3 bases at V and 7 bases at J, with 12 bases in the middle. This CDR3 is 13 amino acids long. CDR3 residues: CASSFRIQAGYTF. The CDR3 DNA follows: TGTGCCAGCAGCTTCCGAATCCAGGCTGGCTACACCTTC.

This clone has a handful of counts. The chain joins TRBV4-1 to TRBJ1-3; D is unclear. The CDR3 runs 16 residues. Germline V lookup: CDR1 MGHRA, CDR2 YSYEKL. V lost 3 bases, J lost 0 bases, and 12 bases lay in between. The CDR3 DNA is TGCGCCAGCAGCCAGGGAGAGGTTTCCTCTGGAAACACCATATATTTT. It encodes CASSQGEVSSGNTIYF.

The CDR3 is CASSPADSPRPQHF. As DNA, the CDR3 is TGTGCCAGCAGCCCAGCGGACAGCCCGAGGCCCCAGCATTTT. This chain uses TRBV7-9 with TRBJ1-5; D might be TRBD1 (6 bases). Germline CDR1 reads SEHNR; CDR2 reads FQNEAQ (reference sequence). The CDR3 is made up of 14 amino acids. V gave up 5 bases and J gave up 9 bases, with 17 bases separating them.

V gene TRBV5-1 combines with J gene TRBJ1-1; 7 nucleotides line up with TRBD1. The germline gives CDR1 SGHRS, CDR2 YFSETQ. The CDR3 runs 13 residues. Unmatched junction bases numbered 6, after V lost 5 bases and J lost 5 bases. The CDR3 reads CASRQTGRTEAFF. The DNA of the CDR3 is TGCGCCAGCAGACAGACAGGGAGGACTGAAGCTTTCTTT.

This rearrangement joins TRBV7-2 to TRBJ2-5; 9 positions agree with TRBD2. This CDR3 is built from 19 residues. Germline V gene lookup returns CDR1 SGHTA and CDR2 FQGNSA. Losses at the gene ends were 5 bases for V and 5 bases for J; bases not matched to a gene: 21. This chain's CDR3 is CASSLHLRDYAGGRETQYF. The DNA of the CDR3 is TGTGCCAGCAGCCTTCACCTTAGAGACTACGCGGGGGGGCGTGAGACCCAGTACTTC.

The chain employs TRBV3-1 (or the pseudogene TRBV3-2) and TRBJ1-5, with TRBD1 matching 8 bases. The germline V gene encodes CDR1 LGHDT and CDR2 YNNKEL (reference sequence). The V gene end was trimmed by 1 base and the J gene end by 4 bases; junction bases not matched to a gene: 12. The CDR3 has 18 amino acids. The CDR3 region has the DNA TGTGCCAGCAGCCAAGGGGTCTTCTTACAGGGGGAAAATCAGCCCCAGCATTTT. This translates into CASSQGVFLQGENQPQHF.

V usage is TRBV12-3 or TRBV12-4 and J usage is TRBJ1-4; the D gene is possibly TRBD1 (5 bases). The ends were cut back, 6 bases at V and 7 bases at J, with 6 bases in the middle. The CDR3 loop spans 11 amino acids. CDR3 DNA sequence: TGTGCCAGCAGGGGGGGTGAAAAACTGTTTTTT. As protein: CASRGGEKLFF.

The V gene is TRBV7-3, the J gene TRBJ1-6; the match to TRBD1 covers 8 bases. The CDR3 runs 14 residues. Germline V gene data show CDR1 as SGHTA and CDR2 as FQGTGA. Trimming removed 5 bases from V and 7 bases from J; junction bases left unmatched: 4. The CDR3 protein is CASSDGQGNSPLHF. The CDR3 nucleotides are TGTGCCAGCAGCGACGGACAGGGCAATTCACCCCTCCACTTT.

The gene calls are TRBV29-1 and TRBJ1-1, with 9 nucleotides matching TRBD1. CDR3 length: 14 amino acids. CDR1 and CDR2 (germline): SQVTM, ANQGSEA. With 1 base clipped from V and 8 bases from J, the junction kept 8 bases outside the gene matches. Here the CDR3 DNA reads TGCAGCGTTGAAGCCCCGGGACAGGGATACGAAGCTTTCTTT. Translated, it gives CSVEAPGQGYEAFF.

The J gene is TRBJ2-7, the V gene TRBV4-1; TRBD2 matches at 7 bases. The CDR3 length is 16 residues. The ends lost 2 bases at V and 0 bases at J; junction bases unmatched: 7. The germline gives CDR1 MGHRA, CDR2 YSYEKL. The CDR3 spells CASSQQGTKRSYEQYF. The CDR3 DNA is TGCGCCAGCAGCCAACAAGGGACTAAACGCTCCTACGAGCAGTACTTC.

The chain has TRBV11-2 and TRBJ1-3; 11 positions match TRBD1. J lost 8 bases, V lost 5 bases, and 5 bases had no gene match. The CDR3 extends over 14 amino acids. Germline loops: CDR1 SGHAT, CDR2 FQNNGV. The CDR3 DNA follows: TGTGCCAGCAGCATCGGACAGGGGGCGGACACCATATATTTT. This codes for CASSIGQGADTIYF.